This TCR beta chain appears in the sequencing data of a study of cytomegalovirus exposure and HLA in healthy donors. Broader study findings: In vitro assays verified that a few CMV-associated chains recognized CMV antigens specifically.

Generated by immunoSEQ multiplex PCR, the TCRdb table keeps only in-frame clones and is missing some. Of about 72,000 clones listed, approximately 94% are singletons. A word on this clone: Antigen unknown.

Germline V gene sequence: CDR1 SGHNT, CDR2 YENEEA. CDR3 length: 17 residues. The V end was cut by 5 bases, the J end by 4 bases, with 24 bases between. The specimen was PBMCs. This chain links TRBV11-3 with TRBJ2-7, with TRBD1 as a possible D gene (5 bases). The receptor comes from a woman aged 18-30 years in good health and CMV-seropositive. As DNA, the CDR3 is TGTGCCAGCAGCGACCTCTCACTGACTGGGGCCGGTTACGAGCAGTACTTC. Its protein is CASSDLSLTGAGYEQYF.